The 24 T cell receptor beta chains below all came from one sample that was sequenced in a study of a mutant IDH1 vaccine in newly diagnosed glioma. The time point denotes: week 47, end of study. With topical imiquimod, each dose of the vaccine consisted of 300 ug of mutant IDH1 20-mer peptide. Antigens of these TCRs are unknown. Some clones are missing from TCRdb's copy, which holds only in-frame ones; the method was immunoSEQ multiplex PCR. This sample carries more than 30,000 clones, approximately 89% of them seen once, and the ten largest clones take about 2.2%. Material: PBMCs, obtained from a glioma patient whose treatment included an IDH1 peptide vaccine. Receptors were obtained from a man aged 40-49 years with glioma.

The chain has TRBV7-9 and TRBJ1-2, with D perhaps matching TRBD1 (5 bases). With 5 bases removed from V and 8 bases from J, the gap between germline ends came to 18 bases. The CDR3 runs to 14 residues. Looked up from germline, CDR1 is SEHNR and CDR2 is FQNEAQ (reference sequence). CDR3 sequence reads: CASSGTLSGSGYTF. The CDR3 DNA sequence: TGTGCCAGCAGCGGAACTTTATCAGGGTCCGGCTACACCTTC.

The table lists this clone with a few counts. The chain is built from TRBV28 and TRBJ1-5; D is ambiguous. Germline values: CDR1 MDHEN, CDR2 SYDVKM. V was cut by 7 bases and J by 6 bases, with 22 bases left in between. The CDR3 totals 16 residues. The CDR3: CASTHNVWGMTQPQHF. For the CDR3, the DNA is TGTGCCAGCACCCACAACGTATGGGGAATGACTCAGCCCCAGCATTTT.

V usage is TRBV19 and J usage is TRBJ2-1; 7 nucleotides agree with TRBD2. The germline CDR1 and CDR2 sequences are LNHDA and SQIVND (reference sequence). The V segment lost 7 bases and the J segment 6 bases; nucleotides outside the gene matches: 15. The CDR3 length is 16 residues. The CDR3 sequence: CASTMAASGRGNEQFF. In DNA form, the CDR3 reads TGTGCCAGTACGATGGCGGCTAGCGGCCGGGGCAATGAGCAGTTCTTC.

The chain has TRBV6-6 and TRBJ1-5; 7 nucleotides match TRBD1. CDR1 and CDR2 (germline): MNHNY, SVGAGI (reference sequence). CDR3 length: 15 residues. The V and J ends lost 5 bases and 5 bases, in that order; junction bases with no gene match: 9. CDR3 loop: CASSPDRDFDQPQHF. CDR3 sequence (DNA): TGTGCCAGCAGTCCCGACAGGGACTTCGATCAGCCCCAGCATTTT.

CDR3 loop: CASRSGGEGNQPQHF. The CDR3 DNA is TGTGCCAGCAGATCCGGGGGCGAAGGCAATCAGCCCCAGCATTTT. The rearrangement uses TRBV2 and TRBJ1-5, with D possibly matching TRBD1 (6 bases). CDR3 length equals 15 residues. V was clipped by 6 bases and J by 2 bases, with 14 bases between them. Per the germline V gene, CDR1 is SNHLY and CDR2 is FYNNEI.

The chain uses TRBV11-2 and TRBJ2-3; TRBD2 is a possible D gene (5 bases). V lost 3 bases and J lost 1, with 8 bases in between. CDR1 SGHAT and CDR2 FQNNGV come from the germline V gene. This CDR3 has 14 residues. The CDR3 is CASSFWTGTDTQYF. The CDR3 DNA sequence: TGTGCCAGCAGCTTTTGGACTGGCACAGATACGCAGTATTTT.

The rearrangement links TRBV7-2 to TRBJ2-1; 9 nucleotides line up with TRBD2. The CDR3 length is 16 residues. CDR1 is SGHTA and CDR2 is FQGNSA in the germline V gene. J was trimmed by 8 bases and V by 5 bases; bases with no gene match: 13. In DNA form, the CDR3 reads TGTGCCAGCAGCCTAATGGTTGCGGGAGGGTCGGATGAGCAGTTCTTC. It is translated as CASSLMVAGGSDEQFF.

The chain joins TRBV21-1 to TRBJ2-7; the table's D call, TRBD2, has no DNA check behind it. TRBV21-1 is recorded as a pseudogene. This CDR3 is 9 amino acids long. The CDR3 protein is CASIREQYF. The CDR3 nucleotides are TGTGCCAGCATTCGCGAGCAGTACTTC.

The gene calls are TRBV19 and TRBJ1-6, with D hard to call. Per the germline V gene, CDR1 is LNHDA and CDR2 is SQIVND (reference sequence). Deletions cut 5 bases from V and 0 bases from J, with 14 bases between. This CDR3 comprises 17 residues. The CDR3 loop reads CASSLTTGVSYNSPLHF. DNA of the CDR3: TGTGCCAGTAGTCTGACGACGGGAGTCTCCTATAATTCACCCCTCCACTTT.

This clone was recorded a few times. The genes are TRBV4-2 and TRBJ2-3, with 10 bases identical to TRBD2. The V and J ends lost 0 bases and 1 base, in that order; junction bases with no gene match: 1. CDR3 length: 16 amino acids. Per germline, CDR1 LGHNA and CDR2 YNFKEQ. As DNA, the CDR3 is TGTGCCAGCAGCCAAGATCTAGCGGGGGGCACAGATACGCAGTATTTT. This encodes CASSQDLAGGTDTQYF.

This sequence joins TRBV6-1 and TRBJ2-5, with D unclear. The CDR3 totals 11 residues. V was clipped by 5 bases and J by 1 base, with 2 bases between them. Germline V gene data show CDR1 as MNHNS and CDR2 as SASEGT. The CDR3 sequence: CASSSQETQYF. Written as DNA, the CDR3 is TGTGCCAGCAGTTCCCAAGAGACCCAGTACTTC.

This clone was seen only a few times. This sequence joins TRBV7-6 and TRBJ2-3; D ambiguous. V lost 1 base to trimming and J lost 1 base, with 9 bases between them. In germline, CDR1 is SGHVS, CDR2 FNYEAQ. The CDR3 runs 15 residues. CDR3 sequence: CASSLDSGRTDTQYF. DNA for the CDR3: TGTGCCAGCAGCTTAGATTCAGGTCGCACAGATACGCAGTATTTT.

This chain joins TRBV11-3 and TRBJ2-2; the match to TRBD2 covers 8 bases. This CDR3 is 16 amino acids long. Unmatched junction bases numbered 9, after V lost 0 bases and J lost 9 bases. Germline-derived CDR1 and CDR2 are SGHNT and YENEEA. The CDR3 loop is CASSLDRGGRGRELFF. The CDR3 DNA is TGTGCCAGCAGCTTAGATCGGGGGGGCCGAGGCCGGGAGCTGTTTTTT.

V is TRBV28 and J is TRBJ2-7, with a weak D call TRBD2 (7 bases). Between the trimmed V and J ends, which lost 7 bases and 6 bases, there was a span of 16 bases. The CDR3 spans 13 residues. In germline, CDR1 is MDHEN, CDR2 SYDVKM. CDR3 protein: CASKEGGIIEQYF. The CDR3 coding sequence is TGTGCCAGCAAGGAGGGGGGGATCATCGAGCAGTACTTC. Filled out from reference TRBV28 and TRBJ2-7, the complete variable domain reads DVKVTQSSRYLVKRTGEKVFLECVQDMDHENMFWYRQDPGLGLRLIYFSYDVKMKEKGDIPEGYSVSREKKERFSLILESASTNQTSMYLCASKEGGIIEQYFGPGTRLTVT.

The chain uses TRBV2 and TRBJ1-4; TRBD1 is a possible D gene (6 bases). Germline V gene sequence: CDR1 SNHLY, CDR2 FYNNEI. V was shortened by 2 bases and J by 6 bases, with 10 bases between the two germline ends. The CDR3 has 14 residues. The CDR3 region is CASSERQGYEKLFF. CDR3 nucleotides: TGTGCCAGCAGTGAAAGGCAGGGGTATGAAAAACTGTTTTTT.

The chain uses TRBV5-1 and TRBJ2-3, with 9 bases aligning to TRBD1. With 4 bases clipped from V and 6 bases from J, the junction kept 15 bases outside the gene matches. The CDR3 totals 17 residues. Germline-derived CDR1 and CDR2 are SGHRS and YFSETQ. The CDR3 here is CASSPTGGSGSVDTQYF. The CDR3 DNA follows: TGCGCCAGCAGCCCGACAGGGGGAAGCGGCTCCGTGGATACGCAGTATTTT.

The table lists this clone with a count of one. This chain joins TRBV4-1 and TRBJ1-5; weak D call: TRBD1 (6 bases). V shed 0 bases and J shed 7 bases, with 13 bases lying between them. The CDR3 has 15 residues. Per the germline V gene, CDR1 is MGHRA and CDR2 is YSYEKL. CDR3 amino acids: CASSQDGGGRQPQHF. The CDR3 coding sequence is TGCGCCAGCAGCCAAGACGGGGGGGGCCGACAGCCCCAGCATTTT.

The chain employs TRBV7-2 and TRBJ1-1; D gene unclear. With 5 bases removed from V and 0 bases from J, the gap between germline ends came to 10 bases. Germline CDR1 SGHTA, CDR2 FQGNSA. This CDR3 contains 14 residues. CDR3 bases: TGTGCCAGCAGCCCAACCGCCTTGAACACTGAAGCTTTCTTT. This codes for CASSPTALNTEAFF.

The chain employs TRBV7-2 and TRBJ1-2; no definite D call. The CDR3 length is 13 residues. CDR1 is SGHTA, CDR2 FQGNSA, per germline. Trimming cost V 4 bases and J 8 bases, with 14 bases left between them. The CDR3 here is CASSSIVGGGYTF. The CDR3 bases are TGTGCCAGCAGCTCGATTGTAGGTGGAGGCTACACCTTC. Full variable domain (outside the CDR3, taken from reference TRBV7-2 and TRBJ1-2): GAGVSQSPSNKVTEKGKDVELRCDPISGHTALYWYRQSLGQGLEFLIYFQGNSAPDKSGLPSDRFSAERTGGSVSTLTIQRTQQEDSAVYLCASSSIVGGGYTFGSGTRLTVV.

The chain's CDR3 is CASSPGTGTYGADTQYF. In DNA, the CDR3 is TGTGCCAGCTCACCAGGGACAGGCACCTATGGCGCAGATACGCAGTATTTT. The rearrangement uses TRBV18 and TRBJ2-3; 8 nucleotides match TRBD1. The CDR3 consists of 17 residues. CDR1 KGHSH and CDR2 LQKENI come from the germline V gene. V gave up 2 bases and J gave up 4 bases; unmatched junction bases: 11. Together with reference TRBV18 and TRBJ2-3, the CDR3 gives the full variable domain: NAGVMQNPRHLVRRRGQEARLRCSPMKGHSHVYWYRQLPEEGLKFMVYLQKENIIDESGMPKERFSAEFPKEGPSILRIQQVVRGDSAAYFCASSPGTGTYGADTQYFGPGTRLTVL.

J is TRBJ2-7 and V is TRBV7-8; no clear D. V lost 1 base to trimming and J lost 1 base, with 20 bases between them. CDR3 length: 18 amino acids. Per germline, CDR1 SGHVS and CDR2 FQNEAQ. The CDR3 is CASSLGGQSEIASYEQYF. The CDR3, as DNA: TGTGCCAGCAGCTTAGGGGGTCAGAGCGAAATTGCGTCCTACGAGCAGTACTTC.

V and J are TRBV10-3 and TRBJ2-7; D gene unclear. This CDR3 is built from 11 residues. V was trimmed by 3 bases and J by 6 bases, leaving 6 bases between them. Germline lookup yields CDR1 ENHRY and CDR2 SYGVKD. The CDR3 sequence: CAISDSLEQYF. The CDR3 DNA is TGTGCCATCAGTGACTCCCTCGAGCAGTACTTC.

This chain joins TRBV6-6 and TRBJ1-1, with D unclear. CDR1 is MNHNY and CDR2 is SVGAGI in the germline V gene (reference sequence). Deletions cut 5 bases from V and 9 bases from J, with 19 bases between. The CDR3 length is 14 residues. Here the CDR3 DNA reads TGTGCCAGCAGTCCCGAGGCCGGGGAGGGCCAAGCTTTCTTT. This translates into CASSPEAGEGQAFF.

This clone was counted once. The J gene is TRBJ2-5, the V gene TRBV11-2; 7 nucleotides align to TRBD2. Per the germline V gene, CDR1 is SGHAT and CDR2 is FQNNGV. The CDR3 totals 14 residues. V dropped 1 base and J dropped 5; count of bases not matched to a gene: 4. The CDR3 sequence is CASSLAGGSETQYF. CDR3 sequence (DNA): TGTGCCAGCAGCTTAGCGGGGGGTAGTGAGACCCAGTACTTC. Complete variable domain (other parts from reference TRBV11-2 and TRBJ2-5): EAGVAQSPRYKIIEKRQSVAFWCNPISGHATLYWYQQILGQGPKLLIQFQNNGVVDDSQLPKDRFSAERLKGVDSTLKIQPAKLEDSAVYLCASSLAGGSETQYFGPGTRLLVL.